Given below is one T cell receptor (beta chain) in context. Antigen: not known. Other DNA sequences from this sample encode an identical CDR3 as well. The source of the sample is a study of cytomegalovirus exposure and HLA in healthy donors. Overall study findings and caveats: Presence/absence analysis assumed near-uniform sequencing depth across donors. HLA allele associations emerged for around 16,000 TCR beta sequences in a later analysis, at 0.05 false discovery rate. Evidence from a later analysis indicated that most CMV-associated TCR beta chains looked HLA-restricted.

60 Vbeta and 13 Jbeta primers were used in PCR. Per the authors' pipeline: Later analysis identified 65 million to 80 million unique TCR beta chains, about 12 million shared. Data came from immunoSEQ multiplex PCR; TCRdb stores just in-frame clones and leaves some out. V and J calls and clone size are copied from that table; D and trimming were computed from the DNA. The data contain around 140,000 clones, 70% to 90% of them singletons. V gave up 3 bases and J gave up 0 bases, with 9 bases separating them. In germline, CDR1 is SGDLS, CDR2 YYNGEE. This CDR3 has 15 amino acids. The chain has TRBV9 and TRBJ1-4; weak D call: TRBD1 (5 bases). Sequencing used PBMCs. The origin of this receptor is a man aged 40-55 years in good health and CMV-seronegative. The CDR3 loop reads CASSATGATNEKLFF. CDR3 in DNA: TGTGCCAGCAGCGCCACAGGTGCAACTAATGAAAAACTGTTTTTT.